The rows below give T cell receptor beta chains drawn from one sample of a study of breast tumors, draining lymph nodes, adjacent tissues. TCRdb itself ran the multiplex PCR reads through MiXCR, one entry per CDR3 protein. The table includes some 140,000 distinct CDR3 sequences, around 20% detected once. Specimen: axillary lymph node tissue. The receptors come from a female donor with breast cancer. Some clones in this sample may be carry-over from other donors' samples. CDR3s include the opening cysteine and the closing phenylalanine or tryptophan. The order of the fields is CDR3 DNA, CDR3 protein, J gene, D gene, V gene, clone size. A D gene is named only where the DNA matches it firmly. Only part of the rows carry a size: once, few, many, or a class if the clone is expanded.

TGTGCCAGCAGCTTAGCGGGGGTAGGGACACGATCACCCCTCCACTTT,CASSLAGVGTRSPLHF,TRBJ1-6,.,TRBV7-2,many
TGTGCCAGCAGGGTGAGAGCCGGGAAGCTGTTTTTT,CASRVRAGKLFF,TRBJ2-2,.,TRBV7-7,.
TGTGCCAGCAGTTTAGATAGACTCTTCGCTGCCTACGAGCAGTACTTC,CASSLDRLFAAYEQYF,TRBJ2-7,.,TRBV28,.
TGCAGTGCTAGAGCCGCACTAGCAAGTACTACAGATACGCAGTATTTT,CSARAALASTTDTQYF,TRBJ2-3,.,TRBV20-1,many
TGCAGTGCTAGATGGGGGAGTCTAGATGAGCAGTTCTTC,CSARWGSLDEQFF,TRBJ2-1,.,TRBV20-1,many
TGTGCCAGCAGCCAAGAATCTAAACGGGAGCGTCAGGATACGCAGTATTTT,CASSQESKRERQDTQYF,TRBJ2-3,.,TRBV3-1,.
TGTGCCAGCAGTCGTAGGGGGGATGAGCAGTTCTTC,CASSRRGDEQFF,TRBJ2-1,.,TRBV12-3/TRBV12-4,many
TGCGCCAGCAGCCAAGAGCTACGGACTAGTACCTCAGATACGCAGTATTTT,CASSQELRTSTSDTQYF,TRBJ2-3,TRBD2,TRBV4-1,many
TGTGCCACTACAACATGGGATCGGGCCCGACCTCAAGAACTGTTTTTT,CATTTWDRARPQELFF,TRBJ1-4,.,TRBV2,.
TGTGCCAGCAGCCAAGCTCCGACAGGGCCACGGGGTACGCAGTATTTT,CASSQAPTGPRGTQYF,TRBJ2-3,TRBD1,TRBV3-1,.
TGCGCCAGCAGCCAAGATAGGGGGCGCGTAGATGAGCAGTTCTTC,CASSQDRGRVDEQFF,TRBJ2-1,TRBD1,TRBV4-3,many
TGCGCCAGCAGCCAAGATGGAACCTCTGGAAACACCATATATTTT,CASSQDGTSGNTIYF,TRBJ1-3,.,TRBV4-3,many
TGTGCCAGCAGCTTCAGGGAGGTGTGGGAGACCCAGTACTTC,CASSFREVWETQYF,TRBJ2-5,.,TRBV7-9,many
TGTGCCAGCAGCTTGGCGGCGGGAGGGAGCTCCTACAATGAGCAGTTCTTC,CASSLAAGGSSYNEQFF,TRBJ2-1,TRBD2,TRBV5-8,many
TGTGCCAGCAGAACAAGCAGCCTCTACGAGCAGTACTTC,CASRTSSLYEQYF,TRBJ2-7,.,TRBV28,.
TGTGCCAGCAGTTTGGGTCGGGGGACGGGTGAGCAGTTCTTC,CASSLGRGTGEQFF,TRBJ2-1,.,TRBV12-3/TRBV12-4,many
TGTGCCAGTAGTCCCTGGACGAGAAATGGCTACACCTTC,CASSPWTRNGYTF,TRBJ1-2,.,TRBV19,many
TGTGCCAGCAGCGACCCCCTCCGGCTAGCGGGAGATCCGTTCGCGCAGTACTTC,CASSDPLRLAGDPFAQYF,TRBJ2-7,TRBD2,TRBV6-1,many
TGTGCCAGCAATTTACTAGCGGGAGTGTGGTATTTT,CASNLLAGVWYF,TRBJ2-3,TRBD2,TRBV6-1,.
TGTGCCAGCAGCAGGGACAGTAGTGGCTACACCTTC,CASSRDSSGYTF,TRBJ1-2,TRBD1,TRBV14,few
TGTGCCAGCAGCGTATTCGGGAGTGTTTACAATGAGCAGTTCTTC,CASSVFGSVYNEQFF,TRBJ2-1,.,TRBV9,many
TGTGCCAGCAGCCTACAGAAATACGAGCAGTACTTC,CASSLQKYEQYF,TRBJ2-7,.,TRBV3-1,.
TGTGCCATCAGTGAGTCTGCGGGCAGGTTGCATACCGGGGAGCTGTTTTTT,CAISESAGRLHTGELFF,TRBJ2-2,.,TRBV10-3,many
TGTGCCAGTAGTAACCGGGCCCTCCCCACGAACACCGGGGAGCTGTTTTTT,CASSNRALPTNTGELFF,TRBJ2-2,.,TRBV19,many
TGTGCCAGCGCTCCGGGACAAAAGGTTACCTCTGGAAACACCATATATTTT,CASAPGQKVTSGNTIYF,TRBJ1-3,.,TRBV6-1,.
TGTGCCAGCAGTGAAATGCTAGCGGGAGTTTACGAGCAGTACTTC,CASSEMLAGVYEQYF,TRBJ2-7,TRBD2,TRBV6-1,many
TGTGCCAGCAGCTTAACCAGCGGGTGGTCCTCGGAGCAGTACTTC,CASSLTSGWSSEQYF,TRBJ2-7,.,TRBV11-2,many
TGTGCCATCAGTGGATCTCCATCGACAGGGGGCAGGGAGACCCAGTACTTC,CAISGSPSTGGRETQYF,TRBJ2-5,TRBD1,TRBV10-3,many
TGTGCCAGCAGCTCAGCCTCCGGGACAGGGGGAAGGGGTGCAACTAATGAAAAACTGTTTTTT,CASSSASGTGGRGATNEKLFF,TRBJ1-4,TRBD1,TRBV7-9,.
TGTGCCAGCAGTGAAGGGCTGGGGATGGAGACCCAGTACTTC,CASSEGLGMETQYF,TRBJ2-5,.,TRBV6-1,many
TGTGCCAGCAGCTTTAGGGGGACAGATAATTCACCCCTCCACTTT,CASSFRGTDNSPLHF,TRBJ1-6,TRBD1,TRBV11-2,many